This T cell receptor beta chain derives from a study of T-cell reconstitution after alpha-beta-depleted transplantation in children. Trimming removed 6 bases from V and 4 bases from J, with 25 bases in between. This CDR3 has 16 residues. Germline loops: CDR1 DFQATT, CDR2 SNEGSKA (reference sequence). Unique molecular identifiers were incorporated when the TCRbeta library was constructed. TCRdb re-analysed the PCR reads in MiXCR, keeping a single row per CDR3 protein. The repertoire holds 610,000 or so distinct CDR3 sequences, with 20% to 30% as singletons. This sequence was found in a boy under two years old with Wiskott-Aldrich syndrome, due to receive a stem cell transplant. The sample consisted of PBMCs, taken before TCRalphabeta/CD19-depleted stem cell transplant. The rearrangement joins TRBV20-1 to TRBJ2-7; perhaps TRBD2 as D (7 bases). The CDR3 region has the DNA TGCAGTGCGGATGGGGGGGGCCCTAGCGGAGGATACGAGCAGTACTTC. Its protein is CSADGGGPSGGYEQYF.